Reported below is one T cell receptor beta chain. Antigen unknown. Using immunoSEQ multiplex PCR, the repertoire was profiled, and TCRdb retains in-frame clones only, with some absent. The data show fewer than 55,000 clones, 65% seen once. This entry belongs to a study of a mutant IDH1 vaccine in newly diagnosed glioma. Overall study context: Patients got radiotherapy, temozolomide, or both beforehand, and most got both. Visits designated V12 and V13 were conducted at weeks 35 and 47, respectively.

CDR3 size: 15 residues. V was clipped by 3 bases and J by 1 base, with 9 bases between them. Germline V gene data show CDR1 as LNHDA and CDR2 as SQIVND (reference sequence). The sample's time point: week 47, end of study. The study gave 300 ug of mutant IDH1 20-mer peptide per vaccine dose, with topical imiquimod. The clonotype comes from a man in his forties with glioma. Some clones in this sample may be carry-over from other donors' samples. The gene calls are TRBV19 and TRBJ2-2, with D perhaps TRBD1 (5 bases). Specimen: peripheral blood mononuclear cells (PBMCs), collected from a glioma patient whose treatment included an IDH1 peptide vaccine. The CDR3 nucleotides read TGTGCCAGTAGTATTCCAGACAGGAACACCGGGGAGCTGTTTTTT. This gives the protein CASSIPDRNTGELFF.